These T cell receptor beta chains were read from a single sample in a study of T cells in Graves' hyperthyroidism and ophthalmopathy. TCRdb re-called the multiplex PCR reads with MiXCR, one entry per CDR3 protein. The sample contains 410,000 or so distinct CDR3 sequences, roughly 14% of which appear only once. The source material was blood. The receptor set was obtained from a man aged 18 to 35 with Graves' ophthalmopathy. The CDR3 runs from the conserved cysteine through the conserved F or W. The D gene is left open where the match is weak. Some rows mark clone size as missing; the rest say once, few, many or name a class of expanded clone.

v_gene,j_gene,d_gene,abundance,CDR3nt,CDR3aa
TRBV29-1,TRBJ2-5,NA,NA,TGCAGCGTTGAAGAAGGCAGGGGATGGGCCCAAGAGACCCAGTACTTC,CSVEEGRGWAQETQYF
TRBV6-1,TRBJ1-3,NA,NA,TGTGCCAGCAGTGTGATGGGAAACACCATATATTTT,CASSVMGNTIYF
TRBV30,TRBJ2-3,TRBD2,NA,TGTGCCTGGAGTGTGGGGGGGAGGGATCCGCAGTATTTT,CAWSVGGRDPQYF
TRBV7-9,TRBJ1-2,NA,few,TGTGCCAGCAGCTTAGTTGATGGCTACACCTTC,CASSLVDGYTF
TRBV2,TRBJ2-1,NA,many,TGTGCCAGCACTTCAGTCCAGATTTACAATGAGCAGTTCTTC,CASTSVQIYNEQFF
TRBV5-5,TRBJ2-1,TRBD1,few,TGTGCCAGCAGCTTGGGACAGGGAAATCGGGAGCAGTTCTTC,CASSLGQGNREQFF
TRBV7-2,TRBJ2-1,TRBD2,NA,TGTGCCAGTAGCACTCGACTAGCGGGAGTCCAATACAATGAGCAGTTCTTC,CASSTRLAGVQYNEQFF
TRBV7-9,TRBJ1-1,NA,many,TGTGCCAGCAGCTCTACAAGGGGGAACACTGAAGCTTTCTTT,CASSSTRGNTEAFF
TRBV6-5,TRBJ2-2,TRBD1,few,TGTGCCAGCAGTTACTCAGGGGGCGGGAACACCGGGGAGCTGTTTTTT,CASSYSGGGNTGELFF
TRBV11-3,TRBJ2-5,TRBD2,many,TGTGCCAGCAGCCCGTACCTAGCGGGGGAGATGGAGACCCAGTACTTC,CASSPYLAGEMETQYF
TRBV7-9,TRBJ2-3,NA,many,TGTGCCAGCAGCTTAAGTCGGGGGGCCGTAGATACGCAGTATTTT,CASSLSRGAVDTQYF
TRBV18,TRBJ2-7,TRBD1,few,TGTGCCAGCTCGGGACAGGGGGCGAAAGGCGAGCAGTACTTC,CASSGQGAKGEQYF
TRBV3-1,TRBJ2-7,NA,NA,TGTGCCAGCAGCCAAGGAAGTCCCTACTCCGAGCAGTACTTC,CASSQGSPYSEQYF
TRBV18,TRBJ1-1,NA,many,TGTGCCAGCTCACCGGGGACTTCTGAAGCTTTCTTT,CASSPGTSEAFF
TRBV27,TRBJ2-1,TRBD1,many,TGTGCCAGCAGTCCCGGGACAGGGACCTCCGGGGACAATGAGCAGTTCTTC,CASSPGTGTSGDNEQFF
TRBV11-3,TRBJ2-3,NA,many,TGTGCCAGCAGCTTAGGGGGCGCGCAGTATTTT,CASSLGGAQYF
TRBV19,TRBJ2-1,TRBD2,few,TGTGCCAGTAGTATAGCTAGCGGGAGTCACAATGAGCAGTTCTTC,CASSIASGSHNEQFF
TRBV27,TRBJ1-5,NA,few,TGTGCCAGCAGCGTGAAGGGCGGTCAGCCCCAGCATTTT,CASSVKGGQPQHF
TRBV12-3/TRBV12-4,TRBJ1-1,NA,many,TGTGCCAGCAGCCCAGGGGCCCGGACTGAAGCTTTCTTT,CASSPGARTEAFF
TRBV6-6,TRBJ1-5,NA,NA,TGTGCCAGCAGTTACTCCTTTCTTCGAGGGAACCTTCAGCCCCAGCATTTT,CASSYSFLRGNLQPQHF
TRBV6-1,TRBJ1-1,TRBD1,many,TGTGCCAGCAGTCCGGACAGGGTGGCTGGCACTGAAGCTTTCTTT,CASSPDRVAGTEAFF
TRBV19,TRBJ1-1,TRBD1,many,TGTGCCAGTAGTAGAGGACAGGGCACTGAAGCTTTCTTT,CASSRGQGTEAFF
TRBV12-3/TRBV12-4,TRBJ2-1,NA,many,TGTGCCAGCAATCTTCTCGAGGGCCCCTACAATGAGCAGTTCTTC,CASNLLEGPYNEQFF
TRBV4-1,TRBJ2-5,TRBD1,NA,TGCGCCAGCAGCCAAGCCCCCGGACAGGGAGGAGAGACCCAGTACTTC,CASSQAPGQGGETQYF
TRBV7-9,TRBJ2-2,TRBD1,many,TGTGCCAGCACCAGAGACAGGGAGTCCGGGGAGCTGTTTTTT,CASTRDRESGELFF
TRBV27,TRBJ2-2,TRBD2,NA,TGTGCCAGCAGCGTATGGGCTAGCGGGACTTCAGGGGAGCTGTTTTTT,CASSVWASGTSGELFF
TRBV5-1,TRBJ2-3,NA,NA,TGCGCCAGCAGCTTGACGGCGGGCCCAGATACGCAGTATTTT,CASSLTAGPDTQYF
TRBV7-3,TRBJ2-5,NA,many,TGTGCCAGCAGCTTATCCGAGTACCAAGAGACCCAGTACTTC,CASSLSEYQETQYF
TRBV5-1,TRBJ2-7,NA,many,TGCGCCAGCAGCCTCCGACTGAGTTACGAGCAGTACTTC,CASSLRLSYEQYF
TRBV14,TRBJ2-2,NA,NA,TGTGCCAGCAGCCAAGCCGGGACACCGAACACCGGGGAGCTGTTTTTT,CASSQAGTPNTGELFF
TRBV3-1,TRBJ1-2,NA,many,TGTGCCAGCAGCCAAAACGGGCACTCGTGGGACTATGGCTACACCTTC,CASSQNGHSWDYGYTF
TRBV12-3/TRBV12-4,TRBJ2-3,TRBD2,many,TGTGCCAGCAGAAAGACTAGCGGTGAAACAGATACGCAGTATTTT,CASRKTSGETDTQYF
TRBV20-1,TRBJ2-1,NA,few,TGCAGTACTAGAGAGAATGAGCAGTTCTTC,CSTRENEQFF
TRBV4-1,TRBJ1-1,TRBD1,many,TGCGCCAGCAGCCAAAGACAGGGGAACACTGAAGCTTTCTTT,CASSQRQGNTEAFF
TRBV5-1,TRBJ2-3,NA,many,TGCGCCAGCAGCCTACAAGGGTCCGATACGCAGTATTTT,CASSLQGSDTQYF
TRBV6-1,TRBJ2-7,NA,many,TGTGCCAGCAGTAGGGGGGCTTCCTACGAGCAGTACTTC,CASSRGASYEQYF
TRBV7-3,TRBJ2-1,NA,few,TGTGCCAGCAGCTCCTACAGGGAACCACACAATGAGCAGTTCTTC,CASSSYREPHNEQFF